Sequencing of this T cell receptor beta chain was carried out in a study of blood T cell repertoires in COVID-19. This CDR3 comprises 14 residues. Germline V gene sequence: CDR1 SGHTA, CDR2 FQGNSA. V lost 0 bases and J lost 3, with 8 bases in between. The protocol was immunoSEQ multiplex PCR, while the TCRdb copy is restricted to in-frame clones and leaves out a portion. The data contain roughly 300,000 clones, 89% of them singletons. This sequence joins TRBV7-2 and TRBJ1-1; no clear D gene. The sample taken for sequencing was peripheral blood. This receptor was obtained from a man younger than 35 who had recovered from COVID-19. CDR3 in amino acids: CASSLALGYTEAFF. The DNA for the CDR3 is TGTGCCAGCAGCTTAGCGCTGGGCTACACTGAAGCTTTCTTT. Together with reference TRBV7-2 and TRBJ1-1, the CDR3 gives the full variable domain: GAGVSQSPSNKVTEKGKDVELRCDPISGHTALYWYRQSLGQGLEFLIYFQGNSAPDKSGLPSDRFSAERTGGSVSTLTIQRTQQEDSAVYLCASSLALGYTEAFFGQGTRLTVV.